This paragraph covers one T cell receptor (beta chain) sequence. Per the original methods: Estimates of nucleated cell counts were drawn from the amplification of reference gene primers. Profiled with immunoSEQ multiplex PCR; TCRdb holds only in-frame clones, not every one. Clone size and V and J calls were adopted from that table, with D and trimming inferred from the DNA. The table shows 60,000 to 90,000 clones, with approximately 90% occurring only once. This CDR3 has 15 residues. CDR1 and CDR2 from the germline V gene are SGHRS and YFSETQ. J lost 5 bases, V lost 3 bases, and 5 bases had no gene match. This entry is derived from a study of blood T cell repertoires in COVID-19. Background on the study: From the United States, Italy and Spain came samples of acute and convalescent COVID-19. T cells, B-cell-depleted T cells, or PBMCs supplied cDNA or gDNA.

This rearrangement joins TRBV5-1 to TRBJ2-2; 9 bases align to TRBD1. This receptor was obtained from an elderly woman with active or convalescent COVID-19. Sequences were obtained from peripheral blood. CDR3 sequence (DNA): TGCGCCAGCAGCTGGACAGGGGTGCGGACCGGGGAGCTGTTTTTT. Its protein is CASSWTGVRTGELFF.